This T cell receptor beta chain came from a study of a mutant IDH1 vaccine in newly diagnosed glioma listed by TCRdb under 2021. Concerning the study at large: The roughly 32 treated patients were approximately 62% male and roughly 40% female, with a mean age of approximately 38 years. Before enrollment, most patients had been given radiochemotherapy with temozolomide as standard therapy, while the rest had received either radiotherapy alone or temozolomide alone. For exploratory analyses, longitudinal TCRB deep sequencing was carried out in roughly 25 treated patients wherever samples were available. Peripheral blood samples were drawn at six visits, namely V03 (baseline), V05, V07, V10, V12 and V13. General conclusions and limits of the study: Selection of PBMC samples for TCRB deep sequencing was based on availability. Changes in the top peripheral T cell clonotypes picked up by TCRB sequencing did not appear to be linked to pseudoprogression. The authors stated that sample limitations prevented analyses of patient blood samples from being reproduced. Across multiple MHC alleles, vaccine-induced immune responses were seen in 93.3% of patients.

V is cut by 1 base and J by 4 bases, and the space between the germline ends is 10 bases. The CDR1 and CDR2 encoded by the germline V gene are KGHSH and LQKENI. Counted from cysteine to phenylalanine, this CDR3 has 14 amino acids. Only the CDR3 portion is preserved as DNA: 42 bases, with reading frame beginning at the first base. Library preparation was by the immunoSEQ multiplex PCR assay. Rearranged TCR beta chain sequences were amplified with the hsTCRB Kit following the manufacturer's protocol. Sequencing of TCRB libraries was carried out on an Illumina MiSeq. In the original analysis: The proprietary platform of the kit vendor was used for demultiplexing, trimming and gene mapping. TCRdb's version of the immuneACCESS table is confined to in-frame rearrangements and falls short of the full clone set. An unresolved V gene accounts for under half of the shortfall where checked; the remainder is of unknown origin. The V and J calls and clone size come from that table; D and trimming were worked out from the DNA. Counted in this sample were 35,000 to 40,000 clones; 92% of them appeared once. The ten largest clones add up to 15% to 20% of the sample.

The meaning of the sample's time point label: baseline, week 1 (first vaccination visit). Sample treatment or condition, as interpreted from the label and publication: pre-vaccination baseline after standard-of-care therapy. Newly diagnosed WHO grade 3 or 4 IDH1-mutant astrocytomas showing loss of nuclear ATRX were present in the donors. The samples were drawn from NOA16, a multicentre, single-arm, open-label phase I trial in Germany that tested a mutant IDH1 peptide vaccine in humans for the first time. Visit V03 blood draws served as the baseline sample for immunogenicity testing. Genomic DNA for TCRB sequencing was extracted from EDTA blood using the DNeasy Blood and Tissue Kit. Comment on this clone: Its binding antigen is unknown. One base away there is no much larger clone; base qualities are not given.

The material was PBMCs, obtained from a glioma patient treated with radiotherapy, temozolomide or both. The source is a man younger than 30 with glioma. The chain couples TRBV18 to TRBJ1-1; there is no confident call for the D gene. The CDR3 region reads CASSPRGLGTEAFF. The sequenced DNA: TGTGCCAGCTCACCACGGGGTTTGGGCACTGAAGCTTTCTTT. Here the CDR3 is joined to the reference TRBV18 and TRBJ1-1 genes, and the full variable domain is: NAGVMQNPRHLVRRRGQEARLRCSPMKGHSHVYWYRQLPEEGLKFMVYLQKENIIDESGMPKERFSAEFPKEGPSILRIQQVVRGDSAAYFCASSPRGLGTEAFFGQGTRLTVV.